Reported below is one T cell receptor (beta chain). A much larger clone lies a single base off, so this may be a read error. The data were obtained in a study of T-cell reconstitution after alpha-beta-depleted transplantation in children. TCRbeta library construction was performed incorporating unique molecular identifiers. TCRdb independently ran MiXCR on the PCR reads; one entry per CDR3 protein. The top ten clones hold over 0.95% of a sample with 600,000 to 700,000 distinct CDR3 sequences, approximately 17% of them seen once. Sequenced material: PBMCs from the stem cell graft donor, taken from the stem cell graft. This TCR derives from a human donor who donated a stem cell graft to a child with acute myeloid leukemia.

Here the CDR3 reads CSARQGKFEKLFF. CDR3 nucleotide sequence: TGCAGTGCTAGACAGGGGAAGTTTGAAAAACTGTTTTTT. The J gene is TRBJ1-4, the V gene TRBV20-1, with a possible D match to TRBD1 (6 bases). The germline gives CDR1 DFQATT, CDR2 SNEGSKA (reference sequence). V dropped 2 bases and J dropped 7 bases, with 11 bases sitting between them. The CDR3 covers 13 residues.